This is a list of T cell receptor beta chains from one sample in a study of blood T cell repertoires in COVID-19. TCRdb keeps only in-frame clones here, not all; method: immunoSEQ multiplex PCR. The table shows approximately 15,000 clones, with approximately 91% occurring only once. Sequencing was carried out using peripheral blood. The receptor source for this set is a man aged 55-75 years with acute or convalescent COVID-19. Both conserved end residues are part of each CDR3. The order of the fields is J gene, D gene, V gene, CDR3 protein. D genes are given only for firm matches.

J: TRBJ2-5
D: TRBD1
V: TRBV24-1
CDR3: CATSGPGTGDIETQYF

J: TRBJ1-2
D: .
V: TRBV3-1/TRBV3-2
CDR3: CASSQGWGRIPGHYGYTF

J: TRBJ2-1
D: TRBD1
V: TRBV7-9
CDR3: CARGDRVGEQFF

J: TRBJ2-1
D: .
V: TRBV7-3
CDR3: CASSPDYLYNEQFF

J: TRBJ2-7
D: .
V: TRBV7-9
CDR3: CASSSWTEKIEQYF

J: TRBJ1-6
D: .
V: TRBV7-3
CDR3: CASSLGASTNSPLHF

J: TRBJ1-2
D: TRBD1
V: TRBV9
CDR3: CASSVGQTTGGWVGYTF

J: TRBJ1-5
D: .
V: TRBV6-1
CDR3: CASSEWLPGQPQHF

J: TRBJ2-7
D: TRBD2
V: TRBV6-1
CDR3: CASSEALADAYEQYF

J: TRBJ2-7
D: TRBD2
V: TRBV5-1
CDR3: CASSWELAGARYEQYF

J: TRBJ2-6
D: .
V: TRBV24-1
CDR3: CATSGGPGANVLTF

J: TRBJ2-7
D: TRBD2
V: TRBV9
CDR3: CASSETSAAYEQYF

J: TRBJ1-1
D: .
V: TRBV9
CDR3: CASSVARNTEAFF

J: TRBJ1-5
D: .
V: TRBV4-2
CDR3: CASSPGQTDHQPQHF